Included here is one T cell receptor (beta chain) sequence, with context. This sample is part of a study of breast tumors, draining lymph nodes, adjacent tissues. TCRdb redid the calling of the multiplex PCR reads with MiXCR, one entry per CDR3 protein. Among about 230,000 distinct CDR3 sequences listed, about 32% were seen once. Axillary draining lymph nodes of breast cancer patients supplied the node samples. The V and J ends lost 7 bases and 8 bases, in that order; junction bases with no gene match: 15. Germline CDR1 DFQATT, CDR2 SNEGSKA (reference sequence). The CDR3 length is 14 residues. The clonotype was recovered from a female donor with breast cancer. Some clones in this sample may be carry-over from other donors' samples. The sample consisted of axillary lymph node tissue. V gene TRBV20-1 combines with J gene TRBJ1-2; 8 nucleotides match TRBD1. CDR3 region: CSVGNAGGSGGYTF. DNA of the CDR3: TGCAGTGTCGGGAATGCAGGGGGCTCGGGAGGCTACACCTTC.